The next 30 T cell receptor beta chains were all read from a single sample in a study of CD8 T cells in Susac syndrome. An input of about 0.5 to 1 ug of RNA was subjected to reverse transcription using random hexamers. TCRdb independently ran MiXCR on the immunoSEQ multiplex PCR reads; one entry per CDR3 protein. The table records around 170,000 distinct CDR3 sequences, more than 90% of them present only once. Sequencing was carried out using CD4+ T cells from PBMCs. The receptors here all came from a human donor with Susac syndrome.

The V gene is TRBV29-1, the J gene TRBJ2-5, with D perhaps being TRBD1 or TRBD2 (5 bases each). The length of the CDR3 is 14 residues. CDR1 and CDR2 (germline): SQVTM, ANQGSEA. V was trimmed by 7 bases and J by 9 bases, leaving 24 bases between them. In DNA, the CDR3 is TGCAGCGCCCCCCCGGGGCGGTCGGACGGGGCCCAGTACTTC. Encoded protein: CSAPPGRSDGAQYF.

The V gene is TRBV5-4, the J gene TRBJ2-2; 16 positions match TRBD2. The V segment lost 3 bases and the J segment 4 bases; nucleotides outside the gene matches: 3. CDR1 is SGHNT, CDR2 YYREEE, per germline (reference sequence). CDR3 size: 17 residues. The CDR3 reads CASSSGLAGGPTGELFF. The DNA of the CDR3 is TGTGCCAGCAGCTCGGGACTAGCGGGGGGGCCCACCGGGGAGCTGTTTTTT.

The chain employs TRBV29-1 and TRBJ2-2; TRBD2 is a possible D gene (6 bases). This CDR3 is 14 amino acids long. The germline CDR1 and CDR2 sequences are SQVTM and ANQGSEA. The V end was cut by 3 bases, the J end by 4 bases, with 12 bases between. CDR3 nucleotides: TGCAGCGTTGACCATCTCGGGGGCACCGGGGAGCTGTTTTTT. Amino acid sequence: CSVDHLGGTGELFF.

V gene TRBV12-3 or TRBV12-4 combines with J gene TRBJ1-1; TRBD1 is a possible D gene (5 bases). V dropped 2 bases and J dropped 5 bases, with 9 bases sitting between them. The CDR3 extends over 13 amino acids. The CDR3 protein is CASSLSEGTEAFF. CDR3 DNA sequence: TGTGCCAGCAGTTTATCTGAGGGGACTGAAGCTTTCTTT.

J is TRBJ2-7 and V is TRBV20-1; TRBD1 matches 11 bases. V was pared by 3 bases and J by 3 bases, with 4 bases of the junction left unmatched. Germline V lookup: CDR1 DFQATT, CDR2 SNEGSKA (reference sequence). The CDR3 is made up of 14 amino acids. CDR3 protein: CSASGGTGGYEQYF. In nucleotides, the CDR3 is TGCAGTGCTAGTGGCGGGACAGGGGGCTACGAGCAGTACTTC.

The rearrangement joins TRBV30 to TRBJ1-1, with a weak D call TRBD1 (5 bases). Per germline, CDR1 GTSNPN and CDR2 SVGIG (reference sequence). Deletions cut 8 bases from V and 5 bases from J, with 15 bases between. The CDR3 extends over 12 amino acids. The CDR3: CALRGEWTEAFF. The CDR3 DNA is TGTGCCCTTCGAGGGGAGTGGACTGAAGCTTTCTTT.

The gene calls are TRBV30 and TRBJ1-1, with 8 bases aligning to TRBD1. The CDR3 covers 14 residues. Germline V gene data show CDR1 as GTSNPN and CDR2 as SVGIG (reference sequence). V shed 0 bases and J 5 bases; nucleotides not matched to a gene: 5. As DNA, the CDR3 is TGTGCCTGGAGTGTATTAACAGGGGGAACTGAAGCTTTCTTT. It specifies CAWSVLTGGTEAFF.

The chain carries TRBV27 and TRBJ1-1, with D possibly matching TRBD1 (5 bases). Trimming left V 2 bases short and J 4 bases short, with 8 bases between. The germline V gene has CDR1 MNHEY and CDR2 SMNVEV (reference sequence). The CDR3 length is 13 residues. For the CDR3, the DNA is TGTGCCAGCAGTTTAGTCGGGGGCACTGAAGCTTTCTTT. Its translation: CASSLVGGTEAFF.

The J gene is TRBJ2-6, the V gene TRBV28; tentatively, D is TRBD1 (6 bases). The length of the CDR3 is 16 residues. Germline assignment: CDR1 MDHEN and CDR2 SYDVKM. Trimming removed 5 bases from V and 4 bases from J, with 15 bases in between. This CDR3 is CASSGAGTSGANVLTF. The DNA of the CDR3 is TGTGCCAGCAGTGGAGCCGGGACATCCGGGGCCAACGTCCTGACTTTC.

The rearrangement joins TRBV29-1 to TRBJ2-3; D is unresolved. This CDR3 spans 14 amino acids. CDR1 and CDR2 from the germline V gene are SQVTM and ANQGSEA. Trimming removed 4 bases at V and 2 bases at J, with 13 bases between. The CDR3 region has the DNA TGCAGCGTTGCCCCACCATACAACACAGATACGCAGTATTTT. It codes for CSVAPPYNTDTQYF.

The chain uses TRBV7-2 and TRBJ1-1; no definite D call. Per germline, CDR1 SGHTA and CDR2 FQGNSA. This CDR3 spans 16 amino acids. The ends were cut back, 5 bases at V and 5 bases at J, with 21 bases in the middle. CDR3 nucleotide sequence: TGTGCCAGCAGCCCAAGGAGACAACCCGGAGGGACTGAAGCTTTCTTT. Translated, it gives CASSPRRQPGGTEAFF. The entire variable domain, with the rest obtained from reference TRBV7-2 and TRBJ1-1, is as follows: GAGVSQSPSNKVTEKGKDVELRCDPISGHTALYWYRQSLGQGLEFLIYFQGNSAPDKSGLPSDRFSAERTGGSVSTLTIQRTQQEDSAVYLCASSPRRQPGGTEAFFGQGTRLTVV.

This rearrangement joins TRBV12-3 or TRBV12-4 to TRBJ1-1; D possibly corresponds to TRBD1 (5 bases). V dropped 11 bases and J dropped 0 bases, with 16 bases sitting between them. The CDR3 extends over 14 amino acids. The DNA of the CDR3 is TGTGCCGGATGGGACGGTCGCATGAACACTGAAGCTTTCTTT. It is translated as CAGWDGRMNTEAFF.

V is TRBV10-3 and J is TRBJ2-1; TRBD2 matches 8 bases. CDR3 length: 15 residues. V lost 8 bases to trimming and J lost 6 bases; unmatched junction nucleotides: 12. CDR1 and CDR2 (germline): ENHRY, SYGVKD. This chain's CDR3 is CAIQKSTSGLNEQFF. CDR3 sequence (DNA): TGTGCCATCCAAAAGTCTACTAGCGGACTCAATGAGCAGTTCTTC.

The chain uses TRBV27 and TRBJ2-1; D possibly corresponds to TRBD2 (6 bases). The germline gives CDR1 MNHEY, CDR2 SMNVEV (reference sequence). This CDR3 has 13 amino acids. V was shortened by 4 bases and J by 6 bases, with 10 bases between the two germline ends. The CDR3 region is CASSWGVPNEQFF. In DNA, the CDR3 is TGTGCCAGCAGTTGGGGGGTCCCCAATGAGCAGTTCTTC.

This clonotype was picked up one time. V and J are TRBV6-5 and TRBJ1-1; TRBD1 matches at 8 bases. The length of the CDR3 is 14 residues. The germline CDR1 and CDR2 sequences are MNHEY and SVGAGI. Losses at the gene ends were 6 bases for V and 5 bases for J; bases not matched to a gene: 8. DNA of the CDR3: TGTGCCAGCAGCCCTCGGACAGGGAAGACTGAAGCTTTCTTT. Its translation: CASSPRTGKTEAFF.

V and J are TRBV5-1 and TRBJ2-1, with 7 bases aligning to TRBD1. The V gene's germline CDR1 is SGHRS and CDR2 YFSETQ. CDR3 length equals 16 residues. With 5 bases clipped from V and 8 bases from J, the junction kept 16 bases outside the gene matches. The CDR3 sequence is CASSPVPQGPGYEQFF. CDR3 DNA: TGCGCCAGCAGTCCGGTTCCACAGGGGCCGGGCTATGAGCAGTTCTTC.

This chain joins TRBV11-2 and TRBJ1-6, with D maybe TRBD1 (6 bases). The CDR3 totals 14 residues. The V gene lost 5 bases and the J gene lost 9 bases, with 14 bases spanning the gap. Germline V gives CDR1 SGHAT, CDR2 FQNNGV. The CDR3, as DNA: TGTGCCAGCAGCCAGGCGGGGGCTTTTTCACCCCTCCACTTT. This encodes CASSQAGAFSPLHF. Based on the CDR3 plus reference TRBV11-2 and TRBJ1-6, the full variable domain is EAGVAQSPRYKIIEKRQSVAFWCNPISGHATLYWYQQILGQGPKLLIQFQNNGVVDDSQLPKDRFSAERLKGVDSTLKIQPAKLEDSAVYLCASSQAGAFSPLHFGNGTRLTVT.

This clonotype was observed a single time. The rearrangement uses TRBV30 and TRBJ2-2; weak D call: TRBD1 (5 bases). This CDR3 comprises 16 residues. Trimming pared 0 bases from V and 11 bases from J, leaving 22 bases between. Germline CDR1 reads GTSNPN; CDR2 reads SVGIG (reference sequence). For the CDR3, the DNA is TGTGCCTGGAGTGTACAAGGGGCAACACACAAATCAGAGCTGTTTTTT. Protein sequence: CAWSVQGATHKSELFF. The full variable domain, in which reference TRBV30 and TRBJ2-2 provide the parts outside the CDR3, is SQTIHQWPATLVQPVGSPLSLECTVEGTSNPNLYWYRQAAGRGLQLLFYSVGIGQISSEVPQNLSASRPQDRQFILSSKKLLLSDSGFYLCAWSVQGATHKSELFFGEGSRLTVL.

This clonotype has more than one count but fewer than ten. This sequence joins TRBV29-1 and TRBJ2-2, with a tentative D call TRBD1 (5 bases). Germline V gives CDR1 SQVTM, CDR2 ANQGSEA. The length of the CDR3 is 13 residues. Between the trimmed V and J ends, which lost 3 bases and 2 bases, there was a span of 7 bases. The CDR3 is CSVDQGNTGELFF. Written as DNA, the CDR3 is TGCAGCGTTGATCAGGGAAACACCGGGGAGCTGTTTTTT.

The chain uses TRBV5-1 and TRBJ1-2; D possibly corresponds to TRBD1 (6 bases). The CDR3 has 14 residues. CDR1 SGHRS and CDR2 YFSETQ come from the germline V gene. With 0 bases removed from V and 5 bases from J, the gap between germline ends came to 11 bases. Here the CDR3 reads CASSLEGQPYGYTF. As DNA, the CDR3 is TGCGCCAGCAGCTTGGAAGGACAGCCGTATGGCTACACCTTC.

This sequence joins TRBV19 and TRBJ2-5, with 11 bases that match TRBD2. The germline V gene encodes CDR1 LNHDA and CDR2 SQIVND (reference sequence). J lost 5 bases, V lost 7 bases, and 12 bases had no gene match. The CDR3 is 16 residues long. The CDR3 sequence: CASNYRLAGPGETQYF. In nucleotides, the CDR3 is TGTGCCAGTAACTATCGACTAGCGGGGCCGGGGGAGACCCAGTACTTC.

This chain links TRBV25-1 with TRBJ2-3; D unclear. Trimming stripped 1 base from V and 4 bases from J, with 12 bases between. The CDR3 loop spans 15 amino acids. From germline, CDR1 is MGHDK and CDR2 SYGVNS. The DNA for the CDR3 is TGTGCCAGCAGTGAATGGTCAGATATATCAGATACGCAGTATTTT. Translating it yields CASSEWSDISDTQYF.

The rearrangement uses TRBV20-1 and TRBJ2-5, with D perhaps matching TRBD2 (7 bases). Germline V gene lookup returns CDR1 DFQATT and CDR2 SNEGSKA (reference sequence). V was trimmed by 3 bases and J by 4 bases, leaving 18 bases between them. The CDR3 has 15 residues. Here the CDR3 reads CSASHGGGKGETQYF. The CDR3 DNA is TGCAGTGCTAGTCATGGCGGGGGCAAGGGAGAGACCCAGTACTTC.

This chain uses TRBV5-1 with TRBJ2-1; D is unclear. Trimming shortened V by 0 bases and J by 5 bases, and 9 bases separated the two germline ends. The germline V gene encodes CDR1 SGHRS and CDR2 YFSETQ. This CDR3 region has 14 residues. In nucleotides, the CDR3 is TGCGCCAGCAGCTTGGTGGGTAGTCACAATGAGCAGTTCTTC. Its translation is CASSLVGSHNEQFF.

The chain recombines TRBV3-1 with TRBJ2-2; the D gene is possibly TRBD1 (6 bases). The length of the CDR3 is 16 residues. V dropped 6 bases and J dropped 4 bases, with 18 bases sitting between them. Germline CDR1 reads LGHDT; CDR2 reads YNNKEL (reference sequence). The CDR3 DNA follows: TGTGCCAGCAGTCGGGTCGGCAGGGGCGGCACCGGGGAGCTGTTTTTT. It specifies CASSRVGRGGTGELFF.

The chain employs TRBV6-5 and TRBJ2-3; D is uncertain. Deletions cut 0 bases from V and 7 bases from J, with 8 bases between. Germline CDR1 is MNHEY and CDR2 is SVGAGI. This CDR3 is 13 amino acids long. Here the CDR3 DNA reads TGTGCCAGCAGTTACTCTACCCTCCATACGCAGTATTTT. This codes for CASSYSTLHTQYF.

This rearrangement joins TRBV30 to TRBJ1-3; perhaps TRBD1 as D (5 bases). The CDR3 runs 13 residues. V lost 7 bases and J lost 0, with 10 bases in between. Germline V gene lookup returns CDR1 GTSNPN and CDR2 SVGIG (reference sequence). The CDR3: CASRGSSGNTIYF. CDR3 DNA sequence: TGTGCCTCGCGGGGGAGCTCTGGAAACACCATATATTTT.

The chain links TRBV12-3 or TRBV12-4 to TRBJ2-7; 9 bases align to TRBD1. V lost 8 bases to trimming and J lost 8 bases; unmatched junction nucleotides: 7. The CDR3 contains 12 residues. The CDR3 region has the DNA TGTGCCAGCGGGACAGGGAAAGAAAAGCAGTACTTC. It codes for CASGTGKEKQYF.

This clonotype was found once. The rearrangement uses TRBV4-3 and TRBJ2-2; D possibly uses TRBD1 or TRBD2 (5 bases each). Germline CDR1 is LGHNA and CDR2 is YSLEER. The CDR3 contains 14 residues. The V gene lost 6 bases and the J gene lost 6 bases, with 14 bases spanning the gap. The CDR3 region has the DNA TGCGCCAGCAGAACCGGGACCCTCGCCGGGGAGCTGTTTTTT. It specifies CASRTGTLAGELFF.

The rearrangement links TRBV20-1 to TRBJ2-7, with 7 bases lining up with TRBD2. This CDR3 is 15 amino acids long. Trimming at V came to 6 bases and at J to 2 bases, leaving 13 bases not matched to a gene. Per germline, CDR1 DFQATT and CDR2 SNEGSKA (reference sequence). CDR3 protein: CSAPSRASGPYEQYF. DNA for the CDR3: TGCAGTGCCCCCAGCCGGGCTAGCGGTCCCTACGAGCAGTACTTC.